The entry below describes one T cell receptor beta chain. Its target is not known. This entry belongs to a study of CD8+CD57+ T cells in acquired aplastic anemia. Whole-study results and caveats: It was found that nearly 30 CD8+ CDR3 sequences were shared between patients and controls.

Genomic DNA, serving as template, underwent TCR beta VDJ and CDR3 profiling. One entry per CDR3 protein results from TCRdb running MiXCR on the reads. The data show about 200,000 distinct CDR3 sequences, roughly 50% seen once. All patients picked for sequencing had shown, by flow cytometry, an expansion of CD8+CD57+ cells. In germline, CDR1 is SGHTA, CDR2 FQGNSA. V trimming: 5 bases; J trimming: 5 bases; junction bases outside the gene matches: 15. The CDR3 is made up of 17 amino acids. This clonotype was sampled from a human donor with aplastic anemia. The sequencing input was sorted CD4+, CD8+, or CD8+CD57+ T cells (not recorded which) from PBMCs. The V gene is TRBV7-2, the J gene TRBJ2-3, with 8 bases identical to TRBD1. CDR3 nucleotides: TGTGCCAGCAGCCCCATCCACGGCGTACAGGGGGGAGATACGCAGTATTTT. This gives the protein CASSPIHGVQGGDTQYF.